Listed below are T cell receptor beta chains from one sample, sequenced in a study of blood T cell repertoires in COVID-19. TCRdb's table, derived via immunoSEQ multiplex PCR, lists solely in-frame clones and lacks some. The table shows around 400,000 clones, with nearly 90% occurring only once. Sequencing was carried out using PBMCs or T cells enriched from blood (not recorded which). Receptor source: a woman between 18 and 29 years old who had been exposed to COVID-19. Each CDR3 is given with its conserved first and last residue. A D gene is named only where the DNA matches it firmly. Clone size appears in some rows only: once, few, many, or a class for an expanded clone.

J gene,D gene,V gene,clone size,CDR3 DNA,CDR3 protein
TRBJ1-1,TRBD1,TRBV18,.,TGTGCCAGCTCACCGATGGGGACAGGGAAGAACACTGAAGCTTTCTTT,CASSPMGTGKNTEAFF
TRBJ1-2,.,TRBV5-1,.,TGCGCCAGCAGCCTGTCACGGAACTATGGCTACACCTTC,CASSLSRNYGYTF
TRBJ1-5,TRBD1,TRBV28,once,TGTGCCAGCAGTAATGGACAGGAGATCAATCAGCCCCAGCATTTT,CASSNGQEINQPQHF
TRBJ2-1,.,TRBV28,.,TGTGCCAGCAGTTTAGGCGGGGACTTCAATGAGCAGTTCTTC,CASSLGGDFNEQFF
TRBJ2-7,TRBD1,TRBV28,.,TGTGCCAGCAGCCTAGACAGGGCCGAGCAGTACTTC,CASSLDRAEQYF
TRBJ1-1,TRBD1,TRBV5-1,.,TGCGCCAGCAGCGGCCGACAGGGGATTGAAGCTTTCTTT,CASSGRQGIEAFF
TRBJ1-1,.,TRBV28,.,TGTGCCAGCAGTTCTTGGACAAACCAAGCTTTCTTT,CASSSWTNQAFF
TRBJ2-7,.,TRBV6-1,few,TGTGCCAGCAGTGAGGGAGTTGGGACACATAAATCCTACGAGCAGTACTTC,CASSEGVGTHKSYEQYF
TRBJ1-1,.,TRBV18,.,TGTGCCAGCTCACCAAGGTCAGGGAACACTGAAGCTTTCTTT,CASSPRSGNTEAFF
TRBJ2-7,TRBD2,TRBV5-1,.,TGCGCCAGCAGCGAGGGACTAGCGGGTACCTACGAGCAGTACTTC,CASSEGLAGTYEQYF
TRBJ1-5,.,TRBV13,.,TGTGCCAGCAGCTCCCTAAGCCAGCCCCAGCATTTT,CASSSLSQPQHF
TRBJ2-7,TRBD2,TRBV5-4,once,TGTGCCAGCAGCTTTCGGGGGAGGGACGAGCAGTACTTC,CASSFRGRDEQYF
TRBJ2-5,.,TRBV30,.,TGTGCCTGGAGGGGGCCGGGCTGGGAGACCCAGTACTTC,CAWRGPGWETQYF
TRBJ1-1,.,TRBV6-5,.,TGTGCCAGCTATACGACGGGCACTGAAGCTTTCTTT,CASYTTGTEAFF
TRBJ1-1,TRBD1,TRBV6-5,.,TGTGCCAGCAGTTCCCTGGACAGGGGAGGAACTGAAGCTTTCTTT,CASSSLDRGGTEAFF
TRBJ1-1,.,TRBV18,.,TGTGCCAGCTCACCATCTGGAGGGAACACTGAAGCTTTCTTT,CASSPSGGNTEAFF
TRBJ1-1,TRBD1,TRBV19,.,TGTGCCAGTAACCCGGGACAGGGGCACACTGAAGCTTTCTTT,CASNPGQGHTEAFF
TRBJ2-3,.,TRBV10-3,.,TGTGCCATCACGGGGGACCCAGATACGCAGTATTTT,CAITGDPDTQYF
TRBJ1-6,.,TRBV2,.,TGTGCCAGCATTGAAATGATGCGGGGTCCAAATTCACCCCTCCACTTT,CASIEMMRGPNSPLHF
TRBJ2-5,.,TRBV5-1,.,TGCGCCAGCAGCCCAGGGGACGGACAGATCGAAGAGACCCAGTACTTC,CASSPGDGQIEETQYF
TRBJ1-3,TRBD1,TRBV5-6,.,TGTGCCAGCAGCTTTGGATATGGGACAGGGTCTGGAAACACCATATATTTT,CASSFGYGTGSGNTIYF
TRBJ2-1,TRBD2,TRBV14,.,TGTGCCAGCAGCAAAACGGCGGGGGTAGGGTATGAGCAGTTCTTC,CASSKTAGVGYEQFF
TRBJ1-1,.,TRBV19,.,TGTGCCAGTAGTATAGCTGGGAGGACCCTCAACACTGAAGCTTTCTTT,CASSIAGRTLNTEAFF
TRBJ1-1,.,TRBV30,.,TGTGCCTGGAGTGTACAGACAGCTTTCTTT,CAWSVQTAFF
TRBJ2-3,TRBD2,TRBV5-1,few,TGCGCCAGCAGCCGGACTAGCATTACCACAGATACGCAGTATTTT,CASSRTSITTDTQYF
TRBJ2-7,TRBD2,TRBV6-2/TRBV6-3,many,TGTGCCAGCAGCCCCGACGGGGGGGCTCCCAACGAGCAGTACTTC,CASSPDGGAPNEQYF
TRBJ2-1,TRBD2,TRBV2,.,TGTGCCAGCAACCTAGCGGGGGGGCCCTATGAGCAGTTCTTC,CASNLAGGPYEQFF
TRBJ1-1,.,TRBV6-4,once,TGTGCCAGCAGCTCAGAATGGGGGAGGACTGAAGCTTTCTTT,CASSSEWGRTEAFF
TRBJ2-3,.,TRBV12-3/TRBV12-4,.,TGTGCCAGCAGTTTTAGCAGGGGAGATACGCAGTATTTT,CASSFSRGDTQYF
TRBJ1-5,.,TRBV6-5,few,TGTGCCAGCAGTTACGGGCAGGGTCGCAATCAGCCCCAGCATTTT,CASSYGQGRNQPQHF
TRBJ2-2,TRBD2,TRBV13,.,TGTGCCAGCACCTTAGGCCCGCGGTCCCAACTAGCGGGGAAGCGGGGCACCGGGGAGCTGTTTTTT,CASTLGPRSQLAGKRGTGELFF
TRBJ2-5,TRBD1,TRBV4-1,.,TGCGCCAGCAGCCCCCATGGACAGGGGTTTGGAGAGACCCAGTACTTC,CASSPHGQGFGETQYF
TRBJ1-5,TRBD1,TRBV4-2,.,TGTGCCAGCAGTCCGGGACAGGGGGCTTATCAGCCCCAGCATTTT,CASSPGQGAYQPQHF
TRBJ1-3,.,TRBV2,.,TGTGCCAGCAGTGAAGTGGCCGAAGGAAACACCATATATTTT,CASSEVAEGNTIYF
TRBJ2-3,.,TRBV7-9,.,TGTGCCAGCAGCTTATGGGGGCAGGGGCATAGCACAGATACGCAGTATTTT,CASSLWGQGHSTDTQYF
TRBJ2-2,TRBD2,TRBV28,.,TGTGCCAGCAGTGCTAGCGGGGGGGCTGTCGGGGAGCTGTTTTTT,CASSASGGAVGELFF
TRBJ1-1,.,TRBV5-6,.,TGTGCCAGCAGCTTGTGGCGACTCGCGAACACTGAAGCTTTCTTT,CASSLWRLANTEAFF
TRBJ2-7,TRBD1,TRBV7-2,.,TGTGCCAGCAGCTTAGAAGGGACAGGGGGCCACGAGCAGTACTTC,CASSLEGTGGHEQYF
TRBJ1-1,TRBD1,TRBV5-5,.,TGTGCCAGCAGATCGACAGGGTTGTTCACTGAAGCTTTCTTT,CASRSTGLFTEAFF
TRBJ2-7,.,TRBV10-2,.,TGCGCCAGCAGGGTAGGACTGGGCGACTACGAGCAGTACTTC,CASRVGLGDYEQYF
TRBJ1-4,TRBD1,TRBV7-9,.,TGTGCCAGCAGCTTTGGGGACAGGGGATTTCGTGAAAAACTGTTTTTT,CASSFGDRGFREKLFF
TRBJ1-1,TRBD1,TRBV18,few,TGTGCCAGCTCACCCGTGTCGGGACAGGGGGCTTTGGGCACTGAAGCTTTCTTT,CASSPVSGQGALGTEAFF